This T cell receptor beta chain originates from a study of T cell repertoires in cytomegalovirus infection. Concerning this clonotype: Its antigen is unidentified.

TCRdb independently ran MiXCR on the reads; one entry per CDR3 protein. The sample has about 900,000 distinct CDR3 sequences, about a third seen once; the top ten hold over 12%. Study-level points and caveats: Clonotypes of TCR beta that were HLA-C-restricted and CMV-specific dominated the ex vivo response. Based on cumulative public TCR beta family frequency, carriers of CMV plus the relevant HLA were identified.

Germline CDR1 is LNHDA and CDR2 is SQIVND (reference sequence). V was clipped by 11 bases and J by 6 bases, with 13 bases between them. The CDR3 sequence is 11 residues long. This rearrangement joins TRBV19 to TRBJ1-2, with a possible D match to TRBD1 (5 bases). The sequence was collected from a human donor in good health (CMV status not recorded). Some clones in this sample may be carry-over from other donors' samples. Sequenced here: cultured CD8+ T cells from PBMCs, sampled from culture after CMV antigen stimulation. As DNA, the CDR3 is TGTGCCCACGGGGGTAATAATGGCTACACCTTC. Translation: CAHGGNNGYTF.